A single TCR beta chain is shown here with its context. In its sample, this clonotype was seen a few times. There is no known antigen for this receptor. No base quality information exists; no much larger clone differs at one position. This specimen comes from a study of T cells after yellow fever vaccination (dated by TCRdb to the late 2010s). Concerning the study at large: Libraries from fractions with low cell numbers were prepared with the SMART-Seq v4 Ultra Low Input RNA kit. To track T-cell clones before and after primary and booster YFV17D yellow fever vaccination, bulk TCR alpha and beta repertoires were sequenced longitudinally. Two healthy male donors, one aged 18 to 30 and one aged 30 to 40 years, made up the cohort. Blood was collected at multiple timepoints before and after primary and secondary immunization, and bulk PBMC replicates and cell subsets were isolated.

Inclusive of the bounding cysteine and phenylalanine, the CDR3 is 14 residues long. Just CDR3 DNA is preserved here, 42 bases in frame from base 1. CDR1 and CDR2, looked up from the germline V gene, are MNHEY and SVGEGT. Trimming costs V 6 bases and J 6 bases, and their ends lie 15 bases apart. The sample was run on an Illumina NovaSeq 6000. TCR cDNA was synthesized by 5'RACE template switching, through which a universal primer site and unique molecular identifiers were introduced. cDNA synthesis was primed from both the TCR alpha and TCR beta constant segments. Library amplification used two PCR steps, and the second PCR step added sample barcodes and sequencing adapters. Sequencing of the libraries was done on either Illumina HiSeq 2500 (2x100 bp) or NovaSeq (2x150 bp). The source study handled its data this way. Demultiplexing of reads and collapsing into UMI consensus sequences were performed with MIGEC, and V(D)J alignment was carried out with MiXCR. Using edgeR on replicate PBMC samples, clonotypes were called vaccine-responding if FDR was below 0.01 and the log2 fold change was above 5 up to day 15. CD4 or CD8 identity was assigned to each bulk clonotype according to whether the clonotype was present at higher abundance in the sequenced CD4 repertoire or the sequenced CD8 repertoire. TCRdb applied fastp at Q25 and MiXCR to the public reads, then kept only in-frame beta chains. CDR3 protein sequences are deduplicated, and each keeps its most common genes and DNA. V and J calls and clone size were set by TCRdb, not the authors. The sample table holds 300,000 to 350,000 distinct CDR3 sequences, of which around 11% were seen once. Together, the top ten hold over 3% of the sample.

The treatment or condition label of this sample denotes: live attenuated yellow fever vaccine strain. A standard Ficoll-Paque protocol was used to isolate PBMCs from peripheral blood. Dynabeads CD4 and CD8 positive selection kits were used to isolate the CD4 and CD8 T-cell fractions. RNA was extracted with TriZol from bulk PBMCs, CD4 and CD8 fractions, and dextramer-positive and dextramer-negative fractions. Here is what the overall study found, with its caveats: Most clones expanded after primary vaccination (around 96% of CD4 and roughly 90% of CD8) were re-detected after the booster, suggesting that broad memory maintenance occurred. Computational filtering was needed because FACS-sorted repertoires could contain abundant contaminating clonotypes from the bulk population. Compared with the primary T-cell response, the secondary T-cell response was faster but weaker, reaching its peak on day 5 rather than on day 15. Because only a couple of donors were included in the study, the extent to which the findings can be generalized is limited. A small share of clonotypes occurred in both CD4 and CD8 compartments, likely arising from convergent recombination.

The TCR comes from a man aged 18-30 years who received the YFV17D yellow fever vaccine. The source material was CD4+ T cells sorted from PBMCs, sampled 45 days after the yellow fever booster vaccination. The V and J segments used are TRBV6-2 or TRBV6-3 and TRBJ2-1, with the D gene call left open. The DNA sequence follows: TGTGCCAGCAGCGCCAATCCCGCCCCCAATGAGCAGTTCTTC. The resulting protein is CASSANPAPNEQFF.